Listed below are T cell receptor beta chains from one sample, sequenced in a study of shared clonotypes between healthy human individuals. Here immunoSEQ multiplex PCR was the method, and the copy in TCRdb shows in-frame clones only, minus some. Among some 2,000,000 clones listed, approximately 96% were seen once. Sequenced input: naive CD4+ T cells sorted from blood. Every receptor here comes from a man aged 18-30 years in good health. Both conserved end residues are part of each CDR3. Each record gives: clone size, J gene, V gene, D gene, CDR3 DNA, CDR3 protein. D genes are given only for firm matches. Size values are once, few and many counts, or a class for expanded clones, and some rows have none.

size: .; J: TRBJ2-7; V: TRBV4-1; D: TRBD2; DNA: TGCGCCAGCAGCCAAGGTAAAGTAGCGGGAGTAGACGAGCAGTACTTC; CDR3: CASSQGKVAGVDEQYF
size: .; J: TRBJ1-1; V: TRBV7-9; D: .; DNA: TGTGCCAGCAGCTCGAGGACGGGGAACACTGAAGCTTTCTTT; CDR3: CASSSRTGNTEAFF
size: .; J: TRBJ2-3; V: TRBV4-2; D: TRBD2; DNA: TGTGCCAGCAGCCGCGGACTAGCGGGAGACACAGATACGCAGTATTTT; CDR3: CASSRGLAGDTDTQYF
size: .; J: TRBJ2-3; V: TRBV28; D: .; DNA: TGTGCCAGCAGAGGGGAGTCAGATACGCAGTATTTT; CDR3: CASRGESDTQYF
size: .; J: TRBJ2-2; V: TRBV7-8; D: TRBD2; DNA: TGTGCCAGCAGCTTAGCAACTAGCGGAAACACCGGGGAGCTGTTTTTT; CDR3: CASSLATSGNTGELFF
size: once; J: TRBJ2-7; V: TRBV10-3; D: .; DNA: TGTGCCATCAGTGAAAGTGATAGCGCCTCCTACGAGCAGTACTTC; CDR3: CAISESDSASYEQYF
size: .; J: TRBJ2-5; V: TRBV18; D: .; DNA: TGTGCCAGCTCACCATTGGGCTGGGGAGAGACCCAGTACTTC; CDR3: CASSPLGWGETQYF
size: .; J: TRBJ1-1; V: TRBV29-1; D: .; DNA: TGCAGCGCCCCCAGAGGGTGTCGGGCATTAAGGGAGAGGAACACTGAAGCTTTCTTT; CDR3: CSAPRGCRALRERNTEAFF
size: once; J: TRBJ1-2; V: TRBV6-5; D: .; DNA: TGTGCCAGCAGTTACTCATCGGGGGGGGCCGTCTATGGCTACACCTTC; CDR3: CASSYSSGGAVYGYTF
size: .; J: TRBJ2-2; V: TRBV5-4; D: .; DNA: TGTGCCAGCAGGGTATTCGGTGGGAGCGTCACCGGGGAGCTGTTTTTT; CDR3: CASRVFGGSVTGELFF
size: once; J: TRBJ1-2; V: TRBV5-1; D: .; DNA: TGCGCCAGCAGCTTGGCCAGACCCTCGAAGGCTAACTATGGCTACACCTTC; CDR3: CASSLARPSKANYGYTF
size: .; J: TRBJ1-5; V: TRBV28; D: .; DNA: TGTGCCAGCAGTTTGGTTCACCCTCAGCCCCAGCATTTT; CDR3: CASSLVHPQPQHF